This is a list of T cell receptor beta chains from one sample in a study of T cell responses to AZD1222 COVID-19 vaccine. The protocol was immunoSEQ multiplex PCR, while the TCRdb copy is restricted to in-frame clones and leaves out a portion. This table holds about 98,000 clones, around 90% found once. The specimen was peripheral blood, collected on day 0 of AZD1222 vaccination. The receptors derive from an adult in good health. Both conserved end residues are part of each CDR3. Each record gives: D gene, J gene, V gene, clone size, CDR3 DNA, CDR3 protein. D genes are given only for firm matches. The size of a clone is reported for some rows only, either as once, few or many, or as a class for expanded clones.

- | TRBJ2-1 | TRBV12-5 | - | TGTGCTAGTGGTTTGGTTGGGAGCCCGCTAAGCTCCTACAATGAGCAGTTCTTC | CASGLVGSPLSSYNEQFF
- | TRBJ1-4 | TRBV14 | - | TGTGCCAGCAGCCAAGAAGGTGCCCCGGTCTACAATGAAAAACTGTTTTTT | CASSQEGAPVYNEKLFF
- | TRBJ1-1 | TRBV5-4 | - | TGTGCCAGCAGCTCCCCACTCGGGGGAGGTGAAGCTTTCTTT | CASSSPLGGGEAFF
- | TRBJ1-1 | TRBV7-3 | - | TGTGCCAGCAGCTTAATGGCAGTTTTAGGGAACACTGAAGCTTTCTTT | CASSLMAVLGNTEAFF
TRBD1 | TRBJ1-2 | TRBV6-5 | once | TGTGCCAGCAGACCAGACAGGGTTAGCAACTATGGCTACACCTTC | CASRPDRVSNYGYTF
TRBD2 | TRBJ2-7 | TRBV9 | - | TGTGCCAGCAGCGTCGGAGCCGGGACTAGCGGTCGCGAGCAGTACTTC | CASSVGAGTSGREQYF
- | TRBJ2-3 | TRBV7-9 | - | TGTGCCAGCAGCGCCACAGATACGCAGTATTTT | CASSATDTQYF
TRBD1 | TRBJ1-2 | TRBV6-4 | - | TGTGCCAGCAGTGACTCGAGCCAGGGGGCCAACTATGGCTACACCTTC | CASSDSSQGANYGYTF
- | TRBJ2-5 | TRBV30 | - | TGTGCCTGGAGTTTAGCCTTTCGGGAGACCCAGTACTTC | CAWSLAFRETQYF
TRBD1 | TRBJ1-6 | TRBV7-2 | - | TGTGCCAGCAGCAAGGACAGGGGCCGTTCACCCCTCCACTTT | CASSKDRGRSPLHF
- | TRBJ1-5 | TRBV11-2 | - | TGTGCCAGCAGTACAGGGCCAAATCAGCCCCAGCATTTT | CASSTGPNQPQHF
- | TRBJ1-4 | TRBV4-3 | - | TGCGCCAGCAGCCAAGTTCGAGGCTACAATGAAAAACTGTTTTTT | CASSQVRGYNEKLFF
- | TRBJ2-3 | TRBV7-9 | - | TGTGCCAGCAGCTTAAACGGGAGAACAGATACGCAGTATTTT | CASSLNGRTDTQYF
- | TRBJ2-7 | TRBV7-9 | - | TGTGCCAGCAGCTTGGGGGGGCTCGAGCAGTACTTC | CASSLGGLEQYF
- | TRBJ1-2 | TRBV11-2 | few | TGTGCCAGCAGATCCAGGGAGCGAAACTATGGCTACACCTTC | CASRSRERNYGYTF
TRBD1 | TRBJ2-5 | TRBV2 | - | TGTGCCAGCAGAGACAGGGCGGCCCAAGAGACCCAGTACTTC | CASRDRAAQETQYF
- | TRBJ1-4 | TRBV4-3 | - | TGCGCCAGCAGCCAAGGGGACATCTCGGGGGGAGAAAAACTGTTTTTT | CASSQGDISGGEKLFF
TRBD2 | TRBJ2-5 | TRBV2 | - | TGTGCCAGCAGTGAGGCTAGCGGGAGGGCCCGCGGAGAGACCCAGTACTTC | CASSEASGRARGETQYF
TRBD1 | TRBJ2-7 | TRBV28 | - | TGTGCCAGCACCCCCTCGGGACAGGGCTACGAGCAGTACTTC | CASTPSGQGYEQYF
TRBD2 | TRBJ2-2 | TRBV7-2 | - | TGTGCCAGCAGCTTAGCGCTAATATTGGGACTAGCGGGACACGCGAACACCGGGGAGCTGTTTTTT | CASSLALILGLAGHANTGELFF
- | TRBJ2-1 | TRBV9 | - | TGTGCCAGCAGCGTAGGGCGGCTCGGGGTGAATGAGCAGTTCTTC | CASSVGRLGVNEQFF
- | TRBJ2-1 | TRBV25-1 | - | TGTGCCAGCAGGGGAAGGGACGAGGGAGAGCAGTTCTTC | CASRGRDEGEQFF
- | TRBJ2-5 | TRBV2 | - | TGTGCCAGCAGTGGCGGAGCCCCTCAGGAGACCCAGTACTTC | CASSGGAPQETQYF
- | TRBJ1-4 | TRBV14 | - | TGTGCCAGCAGCCAAGCGTGGCAGAGTGCAACTAATGAAAAACTGTTTTTT | CASSQAWQSATNEKLFF
- | TRBJ2-3 | TRBV4-3 | - | TGCGCCAGCAGCCACGACGGCCTCACAGATACGCAGTATTTT | CASSHDGLTDTQYF
- | TRBJ1-2 | TRBV2 | - | TGTGCCAGCAAGGCCAGGGAATCCCACTCCTTC | CASKARESHSF
- | TRBJ1-6 | TRBV30 | - | TGTGCCTGGAGGGAAGGGGCTGACTCACCCCTCCACTTT | CAWREGADSPLHF
- | TRBJ2-1 | TRBV2 | - | TGTGCCAGCAGTGAAGATAGGTTAATTGGCTGGGGTCAGTTCTTC | CASSEDRLIGWGQFF
- | TRBJ2-2 | TRBV28 | - | TGTGCCACCACCCTAGGAAACACCGGGGAGCTGTTTTTT | CATTLGNTGELFF
- | TRBJ2-2 | TRBV6-5 | once | TGTGCCAGCAGTCCCCGTCCGGGGAGCCCCGGGGAGCTGTTTTTT | CASSPRPGSPGELFF
TRBD1 | TRBJ2-7 | TRBV7-9 | - | TGTGCCAGCAGCCAGAGACAGGGCGGCCCCTACGAGCAGTACTTC | CASSQRQGGPYEQYF
- | TRBJ2-7 | TRBV6-5 | - | TGTGCCAGCATCGCAGGGTTACACGAGCAGTACTTC | CASIAGLHEQYF
- | TRBJ2-1 | TRBV19 | - | TGTGCCAGTAGTATAGGCCCGACTGTCCAGCAGTATGAGCAGTTCTTC | CASSIGPTVQQYEQFF
- | TRBJ2-3 | TRBV7-3 | - | TGTGCCAGCAGCTTAACGCAACCGGACAGACCTAGCACAGATACGCAGTATTTT | CASSLTQPDRPSTDTQYF
TRBD1 | TRBJ2-7 | TRBV28 | - | TGTGCCAGCAGCCCGGGACAGCACAGCTCCTACGAGCAGTACTTC | CASSPGQHSSYEQYF
TRBD2 | TRBJ2-2 | TRBV10-3 | - | TGTGCCATCAGTGAGCGGAGGCTTACTAGCGGGAGGAACACCGGGGAGCTGTTTTTT | CAISERRLTSGRNTGELFF
- | TRBJ1-1 | TRBV10-3 | once | TGTGCCATCAGTACGACAGGGAACACTGAAGCTTTCTTT | CAISTTGNTEAFF
- | TRBJ1-1 | TRBV25-1 | once | TGTGCCAGCGGTTCGGGGATGAACACTGAAGCTTTCTTT | CASGSGMNTEAFF
TRBD2 | TRBJ2-5 | TRBV3-1/TRBV3-2 | - | TGTGCCAGCAGCCGGACTAGCGGGGAACAAGAGACCCAGTACTTC | CASSRTSGEQETQYF
- | TRBJ1-4 | TRBV4-1 | - | TGCGCCAGCAGCAAGGGGTCGACGCCCTTTATTAATGAAAAACTGTTTTTT | CASSKGSTPFINEKLFF
- | TRBJ1-6 | TRBV18 | - | TGTGCCAGCTCACCGACTTCTTTCTGGTCACCCCTCCACTTT | CASSPTSFWSPLHF
TRBD2 | TRBJ2-7 | TRBV7-9 | - | TGTGCCAGCAGCGCCTCTAGCGGGACCTACGAGCAGTACTTC | CASSASSGTYEQYF
- | TRBJ1-2 | TRBV14 | - | TGTGCCAGCAGCCCCGGAGGCTACACCTTC | CASSPGGYTF
- | TRBJ1-2 | TRBV16 | - | TGTGCCAGCAGCCAATTGTATGGGGCGCGAAGGCTTGACTATGGCTACACCTTC | CASSQLYGARRLDYGYTF
- | TRBJ2-7 | TRBV9 | - | TGTGCCAGCAGCGTAGCTGAAGGCAAGGCTTTTTACGAGCAGTACTTC | CASSVAEGKAFYEQYF
- | TRBJ2-2 | TRBV24-1 | once | TGTGCCACCAGTGATTCCCCCTCGAGGGAGCTGTTTTTT | CATSDSPSRELFF
- | TRBJ2-7 | TRBV28 | - | TGTGCCAGCAGTCGGCCGGGCCTCGTTCGCGAGCAGTACTTC | CASSRPGLVREQYF
- | TRBJ1-2 | TRBV9 | - | TGTGCCAGCAGCCCTCCAGGAATCGCATGGGGCTACACCTTC | CASSPPGIAWGYTF
TRBD1 | TRBJ2-3 | TRBV7-2 | - | TGTGCCAGCAGCGTGGACAGGGCTGGCACAGATACGCAGTATTTT | CASSVDRAGTDTQYF
- | TRBJ1-2 | TRBV27 | - | TGTGCCAGCGGTCAAATCCCGGTGGACTATGGCTACACCTTC | CASGQIPVDYGYTF
TRBD2 | TRBJ2-3 | TRBV4-1 | once | TGCGCCAGCAGCCCCCCGGTTAGCGGGAGGGCCGGAGATACGCAGTATTTT | CASSPPVSGRAGDTQYF
TRBD2 | TRBJ2-2 | TRBV5-4 | - | TGTGCCAGCAGCAGGGGCGGACTAGCTCTCATCGGGGAGCTGTTTTTT | CASSRGGLALIGELFF
- | TRBJ1-6 | TRBV5-4 | - | TGTGCCAGCAGCTTGGATGGGTATAATTCACCCCTCCACTTT | CASSLDGYNSPLHF